The rows below give T cell receptor beta chains drawn from one sample of a study of shared clonotypes between healthy human individuals. Assay: immunoSEQ multiplex PCR; the TCRdb copy retains only in-frame clones and omits some. There are approximately 2.5 million clones in the sample; over 85% occur only once, and more than 0.35% lies in the top ten. The source material was naive CD4+ T cells from PBMCs. Receptors originate from a man aged 18 to 30 in good health. Some clones in this sample may be carry-over from other donors' samples. The CDR3 runs from the conserved cysteine through the conserved F or W. The order of the fields is V gene, clone size, CDR3 protein. Clone size is shown for a subset of rows, as once, few, many or a class of expanded clone.

>TRBV5-1|NA
CASSQEFTLKNIQYF
>TRBV6-6|NA
CATLPPGMNTEAFF
>TRBV28|NA
CASSLSLTGGPMNTEAFF
>TRBV27|NA
CAIGLAGKETQYF
>TRBV15|NA
CATTRGLVNEQFF
>TRBV5-5|once
CASSLVPGGQPQHF
>TRBV19|NA
CASSIIFRGRADTQYF
>TRBV10-2|NA
CASSPWEINEKLFF
>TRBV6-6|NA
CASSYGTAQNSYEQYF
>TRBV6-1|NA
CASSEQVNQPQHF
>TRBV4-2|NA
CASSPQGRSSYNEQFF
>TRBV6-5|NA
CASSYSQGAQVYEQYF
>TRBV28|NA
CASSFVREAFF
>TRBV5-4|NA
CASSQDRMNTEAFF
>TRBV7-2|NA
CASSRDRGRGYTF
>TRBV6-7|NA
CATTKGPPISYEQYF
>TRBV7-6|NA
CASSVAAGEQYF
>TRBV6-5|NA
CASSYSGRPQGTEAFF
>TRBV5-1|NA
CASSLAGSTDTQYF
>TRBV18|NA
CASSPGHQLNTEAFF
>TRBV5-8|NA
CASSPRPDTQYF
>TRBV5-1|NA
CASSFGDGTGELFF
>TRBV6-9|NA
CASSKGRTGELFF
>TRBV11-3|NA
CASSFGRGSSDTQYF
>TRBV29-1|NA
CSVPGQGLLNTEAFF
>TRBV28|NA
CASSLSSRGRNEQFF
>TRBV18|NA
CASSLAGPYNEQFF
>TRBV20-1|NA
CSARQGLFF
>TRBV2|NA
CASTQSGSTNTGELFF
>TRBV6-5|NA
CASSYRTSGGAGELFF
>TRBV30|NA
CASNSNGGNTIYF
>TRBV28|NA
CASTTGGAIYGYTF
>TRBV5-1|NA
CASRETSGSTNTGELFF
>TRBV7-8|NA
CASSAPSGRAGNEQFF
>TRBV5-1|NA
CASSLALSGGRRGNTEAFF
>TRBV4-3|NA
CASSQDPRVRDGYTF
>TRBV5-1|NA
CASSLTSGLGYEQYF
>TRBV7-3|NA
CASSSIPGTGGGTQYF
>TRBV7-8|NA
CASTGQGPLFFQYF
>TRBV11-2|NA
CASSFGQDYEQFF
>TRBV2|NA
CASSGLAYNEQFF
>TRBV5-4|NA
CASSPDGTGAETQYF
>TRBV19|NA
CASSTDRVSTDTQYF
>TRBV6-5|NA
CASSYRDRDYGYTF
>TRBV5-1|NA
CASSLRTGIETQYF
>TRBV5-1|NA
CASSIGGGTSYNEQFF
>TRBV5-4|NA
CASSPGGTGSYEQYF
>TRBV28|NA
CASSRWGTPLREQYF
>TRBV18|NA
CASSPPGLAGDEQFF
>TRBV28|NA
CASSFPLAGSYEQYF
>TRBV4-1|NA
CASSQLAGGLAKNIQYF
>TRBV19|NA
CASSIAAGALNTEAFF
>TRBV29-1|NA
CSVRHTNYGYTF
>TRBV9|NA
CASSLPRGTLGSYTF
>TRBV27|NA
CASSEEATLYEQYF
>TRBV6-4|NA
CASSEDSRAKNIQYF
>TRBV30|NA
CAWSVSLGTEAFF
>TRBV10-3|NA
CALNRGPGNEQFF
>TRBV19|NA
CASSNGYSGPGTQYF
>TRBV18|NA
CASSSTATGGQPQHF